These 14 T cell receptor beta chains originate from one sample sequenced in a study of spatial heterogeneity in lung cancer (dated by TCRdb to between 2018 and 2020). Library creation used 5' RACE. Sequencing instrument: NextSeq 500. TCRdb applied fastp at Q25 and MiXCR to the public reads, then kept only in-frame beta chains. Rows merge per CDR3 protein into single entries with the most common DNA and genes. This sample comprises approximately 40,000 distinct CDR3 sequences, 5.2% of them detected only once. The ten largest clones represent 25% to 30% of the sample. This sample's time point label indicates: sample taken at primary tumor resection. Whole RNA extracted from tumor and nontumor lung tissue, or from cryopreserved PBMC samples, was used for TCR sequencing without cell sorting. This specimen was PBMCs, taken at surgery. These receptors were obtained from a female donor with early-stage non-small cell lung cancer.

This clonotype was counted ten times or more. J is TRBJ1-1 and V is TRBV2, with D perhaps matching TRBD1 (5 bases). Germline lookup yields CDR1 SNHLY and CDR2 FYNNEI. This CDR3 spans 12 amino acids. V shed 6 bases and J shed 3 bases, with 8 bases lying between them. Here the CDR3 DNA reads TGTGCCAGCAGGCCAGGGTACACTGAAGCTTTCTTT. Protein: CASRPGYTEAFF.

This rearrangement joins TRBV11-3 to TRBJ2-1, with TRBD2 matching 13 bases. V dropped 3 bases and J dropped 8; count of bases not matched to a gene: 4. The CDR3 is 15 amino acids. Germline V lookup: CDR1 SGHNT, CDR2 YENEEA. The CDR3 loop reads CASSLTSGGPYEQFF. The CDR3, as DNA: TGTGCCAGCAGCTTGACTAGCGGGGGGCCGTATGAGCAGTTCTTC.

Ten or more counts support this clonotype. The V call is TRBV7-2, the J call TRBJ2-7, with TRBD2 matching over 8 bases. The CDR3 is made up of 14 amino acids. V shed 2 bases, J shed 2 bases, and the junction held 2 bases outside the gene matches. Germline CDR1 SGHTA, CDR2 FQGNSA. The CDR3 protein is CASSLTSGPYEQYF. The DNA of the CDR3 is TGTGCCAGCAGCTTAACTAGCGGACCCTACGAGCAGTACTTC.

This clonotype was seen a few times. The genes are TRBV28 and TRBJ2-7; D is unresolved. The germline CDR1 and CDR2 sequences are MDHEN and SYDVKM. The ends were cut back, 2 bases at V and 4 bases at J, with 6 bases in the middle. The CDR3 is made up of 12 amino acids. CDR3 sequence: CASSLSQYEQYF. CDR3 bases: TGTGCCAGCAGTTTAAGCCAATACGAGCAGTACTTC.

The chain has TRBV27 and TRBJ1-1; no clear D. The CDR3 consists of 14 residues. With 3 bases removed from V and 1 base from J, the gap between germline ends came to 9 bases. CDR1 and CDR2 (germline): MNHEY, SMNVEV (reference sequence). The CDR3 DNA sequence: TGTGCCAGCAGTTTTTCGGGGTCGAACACTGAAGCTTTCTTT. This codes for CASSFSGSNTEAFF.

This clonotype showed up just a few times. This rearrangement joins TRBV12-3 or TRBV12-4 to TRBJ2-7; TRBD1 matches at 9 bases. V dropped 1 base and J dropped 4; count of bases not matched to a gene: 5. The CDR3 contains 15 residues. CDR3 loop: CASSLGGTGQYEQYF. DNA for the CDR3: TGTGCCAGCAGTTTAGGAGGGACAGGGCAATACGAGCAGTACTTC.

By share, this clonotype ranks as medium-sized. CDR3 sequence reads: CASSLAGGEQYF. The DNA of the CDR3 is TGCGCCAGCAGCTTGGCAGGGGGCGAGCAGTACTTC. The chain recombines TRBV5-1 with TRBJ2-7; TRBD1 agrees at 7 bases. The CDR3 contains 12 residues. The ends lost 0 bases at V and 6 bases at J; junction bases unmatched: 0. Germline V CDR1 and CDR2: SGHRS, YFSETQ.

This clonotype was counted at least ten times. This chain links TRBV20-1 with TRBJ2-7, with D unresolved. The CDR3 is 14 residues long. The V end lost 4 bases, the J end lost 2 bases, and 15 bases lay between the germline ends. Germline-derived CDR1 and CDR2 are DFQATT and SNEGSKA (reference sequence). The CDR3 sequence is CSATDVVPAYEQYF. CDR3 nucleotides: TGCAGTGCTACGGATGTCGTACCCGCCTACGAGCAGTACTTC.

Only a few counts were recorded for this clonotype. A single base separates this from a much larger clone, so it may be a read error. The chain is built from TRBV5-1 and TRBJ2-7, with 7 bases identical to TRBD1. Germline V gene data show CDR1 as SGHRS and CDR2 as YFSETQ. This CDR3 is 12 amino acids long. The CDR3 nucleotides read TGCGCCAGCAGCTTGGGACAGGGCGAGCAGCACTTC. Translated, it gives CASSLGQGEQHF.

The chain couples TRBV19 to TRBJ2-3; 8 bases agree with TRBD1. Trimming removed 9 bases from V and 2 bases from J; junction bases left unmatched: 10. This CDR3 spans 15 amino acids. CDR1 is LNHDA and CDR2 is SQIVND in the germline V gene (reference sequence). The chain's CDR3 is CASNIRDRFTDTQYF. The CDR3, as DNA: TGTGCCAGCAACATCCGGGACAGGTTCACAGATACGCAGTATTTT. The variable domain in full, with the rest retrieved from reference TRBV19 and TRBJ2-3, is DGGITQSPKYLFRKEGQNVTLSCEQNLNHDAMYWYRQDPGQGLRLIYYSQIVNDFQKGDIAEGYSVSREKKESFPLTVTSAQKNPTAFYLCASNIRDRFTDTQYFGPGTRLTVL.

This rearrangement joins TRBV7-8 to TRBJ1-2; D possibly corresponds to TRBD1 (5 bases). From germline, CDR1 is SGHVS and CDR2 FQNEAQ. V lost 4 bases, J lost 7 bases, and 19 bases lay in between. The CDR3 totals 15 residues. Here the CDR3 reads CASSSRWRGLLGYTF. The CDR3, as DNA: TGTGCCAGCAGCTCGCGTTGGAGGGGATTGCTTGGCTACACCTTC.

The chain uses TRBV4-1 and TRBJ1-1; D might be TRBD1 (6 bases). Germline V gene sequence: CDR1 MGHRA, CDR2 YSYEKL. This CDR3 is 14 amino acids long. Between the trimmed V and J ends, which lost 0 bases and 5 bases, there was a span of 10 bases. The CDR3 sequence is CASSQDRGRTEAFF. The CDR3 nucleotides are TGCGCCAGCAGCCAAGACAGGGGCAGAACTGAAGCTTTCTTT.

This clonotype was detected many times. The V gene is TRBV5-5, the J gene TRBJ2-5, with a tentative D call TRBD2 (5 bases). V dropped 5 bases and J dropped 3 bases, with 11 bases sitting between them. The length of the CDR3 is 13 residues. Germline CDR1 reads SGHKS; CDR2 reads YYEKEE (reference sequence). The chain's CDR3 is CASSRGREETQYF. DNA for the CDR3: TGTGCCAGCAGTCGCGGGCGAGAAGAGACCCAGTACTTC. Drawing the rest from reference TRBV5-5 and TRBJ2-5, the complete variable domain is DAGVTQSPTHLIKTRGQQVTLRCSPISGHKSVSWYQQVLGQGPQFIFQYYEKEERGRGNFPDRFSARQFPNYSSELNVNALLLGDSALYLCASSRGREETQYFGPGTRLLVL.

DNA of the CDR3: TGCGCCAGCAGCCAAGACAGGGGTACAGATACGCAGTATTTT. It yields the protein CASSQDRGTDTQYF. This sequence joins TRBV4-1 and TRBJ2-3; D might be TRBD1 (6 bases). The V gene lost 0 bases and the J gene lost 3 bases, with 7 bases spanning the gap. The CDR3 contains 14 residues. CDR1 and CDR2 from the germline V gene are MGHRA and YSYEKL.